These T cell receptor beta chains were read from a single sample in a study of blood T cell repertoires in COVID-19. Assay used: immunoSEQ multiplex PCR; TCRdb lists only in-frame clones, some missing. The sample gives about 200,000 clones, 80% to 90% of which show up once; about 0.81% is in the top ten. Input material: peripheral blood. The receptors here all came from a woman aged 70 to 79 with acute or convalescent COVID-19. Both conserved end residues are part of each CDR3. D genes are given only for firm matches. Clone sizes are given selectively: once, few, many, or a class where the clone is expanded.

clone size	D gene	V gene	CDR3 length	J gene	CDR3 protein	CDR3 DNA
NA	NA	TRBV2	15	TRBJ1-1	CASSVEGRGRTEAFF	TGTGCCAGCAGTGTGGAAGGAAGAGGGAGGACTGAAGCTTTCTTT
few	TRBD1	TRBV15	15	TRBJ1-1	CATSVRQGPNTEAFF	TGTGCCACCAGCGTACGACAGGGCCCGAACACTGAAGCTTTCTTT
NA	TRBD1	TRBV3-1/TRBV3-2	15	TRBJ2-1	CASSLGTGPRGEQFF	TGTGCCAGCAGCCTCGGGACAGGGCCCCGGGGTGAGCAGTTCTTC
NA	NA	TRBV27	14	TRBJ2-2	CASSAVLVTGELFF	TGTGCCAGCAGTGCCGTACTAGTCACCGGGGAGCTGTTTTTT
NA	NA	TRBV27	15	TRBJ2-2	CASSPRTLNTGELFF	TGTGCCAGCAGTCCCCGGACTCTAAACACCGGGGAGCTGTTTTTT
NA	TRBD2	TRBV25-1	14	TRBJ2-5	CASTTSGGAETQYF	TGTGCCAGCACAACTAGCGGGGGGGCCGAGACCCAGTACTTC
NA	TRBD1	TRBV2	14	TRBJ2-7	CASSEQGRGNEQYF	TGTGCCAGCAGTGAACAGGGCAGGGGGAACGAGCAGTACTTC
NA	NA	TRBV18	15	TRBJ2-2	CASSPLYRDTGELFF	TGTGCCAGCTCACCACTGTACAGAGACACCGGGGAGCTGTTTTTT
NA	TRBD2	TRBV29-1	13	TRBJ2-7	CSVVAGGNYEQYF	TGCAGCGTTGTAGCGGGGGGGAACTACGAGCAGTACTTC
NA	TRBD2	TRBV6-5	13	TRBJ2-7	CASKRGGPYEQYF	TGTGCCAGCAAGCGGGGTGGCCCCTACGAGCAGTACTTC
NA	NA	TRBV21-1	18	TRBJ1-2	CASSKDLAGGTANYGYTF	TGTGCCAGCAGCAAAGACCTAGCGGGGGGCACGGCTAACTATGGCTACACCTTC
NA	NA	TRBV18	15	TRBJ2-7	CASSQTGEGYYEQYF	TGTGCCAGCTCCCAGACAGGGGAGGGGTATTACGAGCAGTACTTC
NA	TRBD2	TRBV5-1	15	TRBJ2-7	CASSLEAGPPGEQYF	TGCGCCAGCAGCTTAGAAGCGGGACCCCCTGGGGAGCAGTACTTC
NA	NA	TRBV6-5	15	TRBJ1-5	CASSQDRAPNQPQHF	TGTGCCAGCAGTCAGGACAGAGCGCCAAATCAGCCCCAGCATTTT
NA	TRBD2	TRBV7-2	15	TRBJ2-7	CASSLEAGGPYEQYF	TGTGCCAGCAGCTTAGAGGCGGGAGGGCCTTACGAGCAGTACTTC
NA	TRBD2	TRBV6-5	14	TRBJ2-3	CASSLAGGTDTQYF	TGTGCCAGCAGTCTAGCGGGGGGCACAGATACGCAGTATTTT
NA	NA	TRBV29-1	15	TRBJ1-2	CSVEDQGTWGYGYTF	TGCAGCGTTGAAGACCAGGGAACGTGGGGCTATGGCTACACCTTC
NA	TRBD2	TRBV24-1	16	TRBJ2-5	CATSDPGLAGLETQYF	TGTGCCACCAGTGACCCGGGACTAGCGGGACTTGAGACCCAGTACTTC
NA	TRBD2	TRBV5-5	15	TRBJ2-7	CASRDPSGGWYEQYF	TGTGCCAGCAGGGATCCTAGCGGGGGTTGGTACGAGCAGTACTTC
NA	NA	TRBV7-9	13	TRBJ1-1	CASSVQADTEAFF	TGTGCCAGCAGCGTACAGGCGGACACTGAAGCTTTCTTT
NA	TRBD1	TRBV6-5	16	TRBJ1-1	CASSYRDSPMNTEAFF	TGTGCCAGCAGTTACAGGGACAGCCCTATGAACACTGAAGCTTTCTTT
once	TRBD1	TRBV18	17	TRBJ1-1	CASSLQTGVGKYTEAFF	TGTGCCAGCTCACTACAAACAGGGGTCGGGAAGTACACTGAAGCTTTCTTT
NA	TRBD1	TRBV10-3	16	TRBJ1-2	CAISDGRTGANYGYTF	TGTGCCATCAGTGATGGCCGGACAGGGGCGAACTATGGCTACACCTTC
NA	TRBD2	TRBV27	15	TRBJ2-2	CASSNQRDNTGELFF	TGTGCCAGCAGCAATCAGCGGGATAACACCGGGGAGCTGTTTTTT
once	NA	TRBV5-6	13	TRBJ2-7	CASSLAGIEEQYF	TGTGCCAGCAGCTTGGCAGGGATCGAGGAGCAGTACTTC
few	NA	TRBV4-1	15	TRBJ1-2	CASSRPDGANYGYTF	TGCGCCAGCAGCCGCCCAGACGGAGCTAACTATGGCTACACCTTC
NA	NA	TRBV2	14	TRBJ1-5	CASSEAAVYQPQHF	TGTGCCAGCAGTGAAGCGGCGGTTTATCAGCCCCAGCATTTT
NA	TRBD2	TRBV3-1/TRBV3-2	17	TRBJ2-1	CASSQRSGGALRDEQFF	TGTGCCAGCAGCCAAAGGAGCGGGGGGGCGTTGCGCGATGAGCAGTTCTTC
NA	NA	TRBV7-6	14	TRBJ2-7	CASSLAAGTYEQYF	TGTGCCAGCAGCTTAGCAGCGGGTACCTACGAGCAGTACTTC
NA	NA	TRBV9	16	TRBJ1-3	CASSVDRPSSGNTIYF	TGTGCCAGCAGCGTAGACCGCCCCAGCTCTGGAAACACCATATATTTT
NA	NA	TRBV6-5	13	TRBJ1-2	CASSLGGRYGYTF	TGTGCCAGCAGTTTGGGGGGAAGGTATGGCTACACCTTC